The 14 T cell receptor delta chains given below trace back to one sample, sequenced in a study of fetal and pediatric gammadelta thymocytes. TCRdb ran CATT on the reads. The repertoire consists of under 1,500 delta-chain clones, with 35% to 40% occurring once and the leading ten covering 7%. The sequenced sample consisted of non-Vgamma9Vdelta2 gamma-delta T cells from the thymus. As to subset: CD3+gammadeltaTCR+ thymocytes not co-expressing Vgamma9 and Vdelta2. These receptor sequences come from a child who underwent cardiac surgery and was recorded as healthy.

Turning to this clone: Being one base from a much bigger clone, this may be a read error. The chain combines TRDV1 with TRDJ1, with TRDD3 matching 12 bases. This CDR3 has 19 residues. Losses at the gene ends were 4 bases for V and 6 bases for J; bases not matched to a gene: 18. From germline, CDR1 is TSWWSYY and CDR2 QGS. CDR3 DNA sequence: TGTGCTCTTGGGGGCTTCCTACAAACCCCCTGGGGGATACGGAATAAACTCATCTTT. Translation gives CALGGFLQTPWGIRNKLIF.

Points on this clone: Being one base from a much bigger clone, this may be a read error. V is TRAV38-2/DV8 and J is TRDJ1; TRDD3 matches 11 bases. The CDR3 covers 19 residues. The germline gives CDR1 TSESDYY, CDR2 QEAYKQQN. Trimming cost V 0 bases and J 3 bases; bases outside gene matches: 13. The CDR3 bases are TGTGCTTATAGGAGCGCGTCCCCCGTACTGGGGGATATGCCCGATAAACTCATCTTT. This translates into CAYRSASPVLGDMPDKLIF.

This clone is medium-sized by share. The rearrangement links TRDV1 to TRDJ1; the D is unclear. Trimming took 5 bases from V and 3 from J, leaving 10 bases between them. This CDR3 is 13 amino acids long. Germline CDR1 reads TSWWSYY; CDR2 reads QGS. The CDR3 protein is CALGQTSSDKLIF. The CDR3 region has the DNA TGTGCTCTTGGGCAAACTTCGTCCGATAAACTCATCTTT.

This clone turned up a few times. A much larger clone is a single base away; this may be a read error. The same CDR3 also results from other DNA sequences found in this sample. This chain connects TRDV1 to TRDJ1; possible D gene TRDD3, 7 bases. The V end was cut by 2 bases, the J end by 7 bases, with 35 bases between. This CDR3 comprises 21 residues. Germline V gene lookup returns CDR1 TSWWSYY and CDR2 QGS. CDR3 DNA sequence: TGTGCTCTTGGGGAAACCTTCCGAAGGGGGATTACCGGGGGACCACCTGTTAAACTCATCTTT. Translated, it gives CALGETFRRGITGGPPVKLIF.

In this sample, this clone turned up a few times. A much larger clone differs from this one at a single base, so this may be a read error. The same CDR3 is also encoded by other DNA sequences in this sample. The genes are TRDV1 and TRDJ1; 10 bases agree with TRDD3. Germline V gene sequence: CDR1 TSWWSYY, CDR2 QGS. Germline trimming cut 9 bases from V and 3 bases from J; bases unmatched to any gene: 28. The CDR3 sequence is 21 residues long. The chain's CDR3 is CALGTFPFPLGGYTGPDKLIF. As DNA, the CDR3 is TGTGCTCTCGGGACCTTCCCCTTCCCTCTTGGGGGATACACGGGGCCCGATAAACTCATCTTT.

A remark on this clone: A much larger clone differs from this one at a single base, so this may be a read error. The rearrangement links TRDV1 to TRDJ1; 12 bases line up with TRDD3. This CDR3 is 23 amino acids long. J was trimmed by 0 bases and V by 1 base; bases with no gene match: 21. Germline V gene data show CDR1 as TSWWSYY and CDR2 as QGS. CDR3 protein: CALGERPTPFRYWGIQYTDKLIF. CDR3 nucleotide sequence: TGTGCTCTTGGGGAACGCCCTACACCTTTCCGTTACTGGGGGATACAGTACACCGATAAACTCATCTTT.

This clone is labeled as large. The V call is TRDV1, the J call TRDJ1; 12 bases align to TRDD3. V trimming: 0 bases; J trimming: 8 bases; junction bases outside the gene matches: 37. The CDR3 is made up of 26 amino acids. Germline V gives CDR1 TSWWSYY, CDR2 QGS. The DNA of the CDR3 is TGTGCTCTTGGGGAACTCGGGAACTCGCAAACGCAATATTGTCACCCGCTACTGGGGGATACTCACAAACTCATCTTT. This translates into CALGELGNSQTQYCHPLLGDTHKLIF.

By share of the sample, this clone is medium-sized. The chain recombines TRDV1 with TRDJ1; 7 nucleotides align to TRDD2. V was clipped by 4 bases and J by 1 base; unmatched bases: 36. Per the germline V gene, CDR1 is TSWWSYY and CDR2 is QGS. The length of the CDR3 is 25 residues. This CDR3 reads CALGGFRREDIPTSQGRTSTDKLIF. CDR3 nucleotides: TGTGCTCTTGGGGGGTTCCGGCGAGAAGATATTCCTACCTCTCAAGGGAGAACGTCCACCGATAAACTCATCTTT.

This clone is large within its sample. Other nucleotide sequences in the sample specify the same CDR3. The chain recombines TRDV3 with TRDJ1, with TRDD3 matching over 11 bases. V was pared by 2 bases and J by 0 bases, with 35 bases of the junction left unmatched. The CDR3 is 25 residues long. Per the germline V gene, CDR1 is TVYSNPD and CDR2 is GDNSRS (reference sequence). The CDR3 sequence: CAFPLPSSLSPWGIRWKGYTDKLIF. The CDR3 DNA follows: TGTGCCTTTCCCCTGCCTTCCTCCCTTTCCCCTTGGGGGATACGCTGGAAGGGGTACACCGATAAACTCATCTTT.

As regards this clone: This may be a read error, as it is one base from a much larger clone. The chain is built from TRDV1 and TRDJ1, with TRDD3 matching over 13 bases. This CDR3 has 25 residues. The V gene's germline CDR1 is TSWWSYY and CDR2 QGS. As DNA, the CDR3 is TGTGCTCTTGGGGAACGAGGTTCCCTATCCTATACTGGGGGATACGAGGTTAGAACCCCTGGTAAACACATCTTT. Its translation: CALGERGSLSYTGGYEVRTPGKHIF.

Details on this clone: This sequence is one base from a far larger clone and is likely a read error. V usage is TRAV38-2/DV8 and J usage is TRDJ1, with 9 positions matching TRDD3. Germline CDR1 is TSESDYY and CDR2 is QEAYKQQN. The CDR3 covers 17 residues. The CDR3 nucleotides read TGTGCTTATAGGAGCGGGATTCGGGGGATACACACCAATAAACTCATCTTT. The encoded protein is CAYRSGIRGIHTNKLIF.

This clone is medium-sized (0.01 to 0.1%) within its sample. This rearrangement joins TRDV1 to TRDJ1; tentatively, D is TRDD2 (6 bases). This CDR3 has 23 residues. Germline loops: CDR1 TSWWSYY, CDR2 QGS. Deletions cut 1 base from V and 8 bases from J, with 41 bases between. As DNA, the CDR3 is TGTGCTCTTGGGGAACCAGTCCCCCCCTTCCCTCACGTGCGGATTAACCCCAGAGGAAAACTCATCTTT. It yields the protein CALGEPVPPFPHVRINPRGKLIF.

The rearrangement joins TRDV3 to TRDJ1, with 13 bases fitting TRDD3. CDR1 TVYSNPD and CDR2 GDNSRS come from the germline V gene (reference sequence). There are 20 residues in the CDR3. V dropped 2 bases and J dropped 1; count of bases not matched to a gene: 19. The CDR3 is CAFGARSYWGIRAGTDKLIF. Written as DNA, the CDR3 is TGTGCCTTTGGAGCCCGTAGTTACTGGGGGATACGCGCGGGCACCGATAAACTCATCTTT.

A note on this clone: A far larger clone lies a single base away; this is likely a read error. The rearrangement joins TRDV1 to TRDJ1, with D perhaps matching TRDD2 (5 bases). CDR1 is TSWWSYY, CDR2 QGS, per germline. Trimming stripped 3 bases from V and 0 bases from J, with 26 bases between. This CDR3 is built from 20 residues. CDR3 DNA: TGTGCTCTTGGGGATCTCTACTCTTCCGCCTTAAGAGGCTACACCGATAAACTCATCTTT. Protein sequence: CALGDLYSSALRGYTDKLIF.